Only a few counts were recorded for the clone carrying this T cell receptor beta chain. The antigen is not known. This CDR3 is built from 16 residues. V dropped 5 bases and J dropped 0; count of bases not matched to a gene: 9. The germline V gene has CDR1 DFQATT and CDR2 SNEGSKA (reference sequence). This sample stems from a study of T-cell memory formation after mild COVID-19. Study as a whole: The study found TCR clusters largely donor specific. Study-wide results and caveats: Those CD4+ clones that contracted were mainly in CM and EM (CD8+ ones in EMRA). Pre-infection memory held some responding clones, suggesting pre-existing cross-reactive T cells responded.

One entry per CDR3 protein, called by TCRdb with MiXCR from the 5' RACE reads. Of approximately 560,000 distinct CDR3 sequences in the sample, 17% were seen once. This receptor was obtained from an adult woman who had mild COVID-19 (a few samples of this study predate the infection). Cell type and time point are not known. Sequencing used PBMCs or a T cell subset sorted from them (not recorded which). V is TRBV20-1 and J is TRBJ1-3; 8 bases are a match to TRBD1. The CDR3, as DNA: TGCAGTGCTCCGTCCGGGACAGGAGGCTCTGGAAACACCATATATTTT. This translates into CSAPSGTGGSGNTIYF.